This is a list of T cell receptor beta chains from one sample in a study of shared clonotypes between healthy human individuals. Sequencing was performed with immunoSEQ multiplex PCR; in TCRdb, only in-frame clones are kept and a portion is missing. The sample comprises about 500,000 clones, 75% to 80% of which are singletons, and around 12% rests with the top ten. The material sequenced was PBMCs. Every receptor here comes from a woman between 40 and 50 years old in good health. Some clones in this sample may be carry-over from other donors' samples. Each CDR3 is given with its conserved first and last residue. A D gene is named only where the DNA matches it firmly. Not every row has a clone size; where given, it reads once, few, many or a size class.

TRBD1	.	TRBJ2-2	TRBV29-1	TGCAGCGTTGAAAGTGGACCGGGACAGGGAACCGGGGAGCTGTTTTTT	CSVESGPGQGTGELFF
.	few	TRBJ1-4	TRBV7-6	TGTGCCAGCAGCCAAACAGGGACCCGAAATGAAAAACTGTTTTTT	CASSQTGTRNEKLFF
.	.	TRBJ2-3	TRBV4-1	TGCGCCAGCAGCCCCAAGAGCGTATCCACAGATACGCAGTATTTT	CASSPKSVSTDTQYF
.	.	TRBJ2-3	TRBV6-5	TGTGCCAGCAGGGGTAGCACAGATACGCAGTATTTT	CASRGSTDTQYF
.	few	TRBJ2-7	TRBV6-6	TGTGCCAGCAGTTACGTCGGGGACGAAACCTACGAGCAGTACTTC	CASSYVGDETYEQYF
.	.	TRBJ1-1	TRBV28	TGTGCCAGCAGTTCCCCGGGGATGGGGACGAACACTGAAGCTTTCTTT	CASSSPGMGTNTEAFF
TRBD1	.	TRBJ2-5	TRBV5-1	TGCGCCAGCAGCTTACAGGGGTCGCAAGAGACCCAGTACTTC	CASSLQGSQETQYF
.	.	TRBJ2-7	TRBV7-8	TGTGCCAGCAGCTTAGCAGACGAGCAGTACTTC	CASSLADEQYF
TRBD2	.	TRBJ2-5	TRBV30	TGTGCCTGGAGTGTAACTAGCGGGGGCCAAGAGACCCAGTACTTC	CAWSVTSGGQETQYF
TRBD1	.	TRBJ2-1	TRBV28	TGTGCCAGCAGTTTCACCGGGACAGACCTCTACAATGAGCAGTTCTTC	CASSFTGTDLYNEQFF
.	.	TRBJ1-5	TRBV19	TGTGCCAGTAGTATCAGGGAAAATCAGCCCCAGCATTTT	CASSIRENQPQHF
.	.	TRBJ2-3	TRBV18	TGTGCCAGCTCACCCCCGGGAAGCACAGATACGCAGTATTTT	CASSPPGSTDTQYF
.	.	TRBJ2-3	TRBV7-3	TGTGCCAGCAGCTTAATTTCGGGGTCAGATACGCAGTATTTT	CASSLISGSDTQYF
.	.	TRBJ1-1	TRBV19	TGTGCCAGTAGTCTCGAGACAAGGCTGAACACTGAAGCTTTCTTT	CASSLETRLNTEAFF
TRBD1	.	TRBJ2-3	TRBV6-1	TGTGCCAGCAGTGGACAGGGGGCGAGAGATACGCAGTATTTT	CASSGQGARDTQYF
TRBD1	.	TRBJ1-2	TRBV4-2	TGTGCCAGCAGCCAATGGGACAGGGAAACCTATGGCTACACCTTC	CASSQWDRETYGYTF
.	.	TRBJ1-2	TRBV10-3	TGTGCCATCAGTGAGTCCGGGGAAGATCTTGGCTACACCTTC	CAISESGEDLGYTF
.	.	TRBJ2-7	TRBV20-1	TGCAGTGCTGGGGAGGTTGGCGAGCAGTACTTC	CSAGEVGEQYF
TRBD1	.	TRBJ1-4	TRBV28	TGTGCCAGCAGAACGGGACAGATTGAAAAACTGTTTTTT	CASRTGQIEKLFF
TRBD1	.	TRBJ2-7	TRBV28	TGTGCCAGCGGTGGGTACAGGGGGTACGAGCAGTACTTC	CASGGYRGYEQYF
.	.	TRBJ1-4	TRBV5-1	TGCGCCAGCAGCAAGGAGGGGAATAATGAAAAACTGTTTTTT	CASSKEGNNEKLFF
TRBD1	.	TRBJ1-2	TRBV5-1	TGCGCCAGCAACACACAGGGGAACTATGGCTACACCTTC	CASNTQGNYGYTF
TRBD1	.	TRBJ2-7	TRBV18	TGTGCCAGCTCACTTCTTGACAGGGGCCACGAGCAGTACTTC	CASSLLDRGHEQYF
.	.	TRBJ2-1	TRBV6-5	TGTGCCAGCACCTACGGAGGAGGAGTTGAGCAGTTCTTC	CASTYGGGVEQFF
.	.	TRBJ1-5	TRBV27	TGTGCCAGCAGCAGTTCCCCGGGGTACGTGGGGGCCCATCAGCCCCAGCATTTT	CASSSSPGYVGAHQPQHF
.	.	TRBJ1-5	TRBV19	TGTGCCAGTAGTATTGCGGGCTTCAATCAGCCCCAGCATTTT	CASSIAGFNQPQHF
.	.	TRBJ2-7	TRBV15	TGTGCCACCAGCAGAATCTCCACCCCTCTGACTAGATTCTTCCACGAGCAGTACTTC	CATSRISTPLTRFFHEQYF
TRBD1	once	TRBJ2-7	TRBV19	TGTGCCAGTAGTGCCTGGATCGACAGGGACCGGTACGAGCAGTACTTC	CASSAWIDRDRYEQYF
TRBD2	few	TRBJ2-5	TRBV5-6	TGTGCCAGCAGCTTGGGTCTAGCGGGAGGCCCCCACTTC	CASSLGLAGGPHF
.	many	TRBJ2-1	TRBV11-3	TGTGCCAGCAGCGGGGGGATCAGGCAAAATGAGCAGTTCTTC	CASSGGIRQNEQFF
.	once	TRBJ2-5	TRBV2	TGTGCCAGCAGTAACCGAGGACGGGGGAGAGAGACCCAGTACTTC	CASSNRGRGRETQYF
TRBD2	.	TRBJ2-2	TRBV5-1	TGCGCCAGCAGCCTTAGCGGGTCCGGGGAGCTGTTTTTT	CASSLSGSGELFF
.	.	TRBJ2-5	TRBV2	TGTGCCAGCAGTGAAAGCCCAATCAACTGGGGAATGGGGACCCAGTACTTC	CASSESPINWGMGTQYF